The present T cell receptor (beta chain) was sequenced within a study of response to subunit inactivated influenza vaccine (dated by TCRdb to about 2018). General notes on the study: To follow how T cells responded to a trivalent subunit inactivated influenza vaccine, the researchers relied on deep quantitative profiling of the T cell receptor repertoire. Here is what the overall study found, with its caveats: The authors suggested that each seasonal influenza vaccination may recruit only a limited number of new T cells.

This clonotype was recorded a few times. There is no known antigen for this receptor. Per-nucleotide qualities are absent, and no much larger clonotype sits a single base away. V drops 5 bases and J drops 2 bases, leaving 11 bases in between. CDR1 and CDR2, looked up from the germline V gene, are LGHNA and YSLEER. The CDR3 starts with the cysteine, ends with the phenylalanine, and has 14 residues. The entry retains the CDR3 DNA only, 42 bases that are in frame from base 1. Library construction relied on RT-PCR. The reads were generated on an Illumina HiSeq 2500. TCRdb handled the public reads itself, with Q25 trimming in fastp and clone calling in MiXCR, and kept productive beta chains. Rows with a matching CDR3 protein are joined into one entry that keeps the most common DNA and genes. This sample lists more than 450,000 distinct CDR3 sequences; approximately 7.1% were detected once. Approximately 12% of the sample rests with the top ten.

Sequenced here: PBMCs from blood, sampled 23 months after vaccination. The receptor chain draws on TRBV4-3 and TRBJ2-3; too little of a D gene remains to name it. This clonotype was sampled from a man aged 50-75 years who received an inactivated influenza vaccine. Donor details come from another sample of the same person, matched by shared clones. The CDR3 is CASSSAWDTDTQYF. Here is the DNA: TGCGCCAGCAGCTCGGCTTGGGACACAGATACGCAGTATTTT.